Below, 26 T cell receptor beta chains from the same sample are listed, as sequenced in a study of CD4 T cells in relation to SARS-CoV-2 and coronaviruses. Clones were read by immunoSEQ multiplex PCR, and TCRdb kept only the in-frame ones, dropping some. The sample lists under 50,000 clones, approximately 87% occurring once. Sequenced sample: memory CD4+ T cells from PBMCs. Every receptor here comes from an adult with COVID-19.

Note on this clone: The sample contains more than one DNA sequence encoding this CDR3. This chain connects TRBV19 to TRBJ2-7; D gene ambiguous. This CDR3 has 11 residues. The V gene's germline CDR1 is LNHDA and CDR2 SQIVND (reference sequence). The V and J ends lost 4 bases and 3 bases respectively, with 4 bases between them. The CDR3 protein is CASSTGYEQYF. CDR3 sequence (DNA): TGTGCCAGTAGTACGGGCTACGAGCAGTACTTC.

The CDR3 DNA reads as TGTGCCAGCAGCTTGGTGGATAGTGACTATGGCTACACCTTC. This sequence encodes CASSLVDSDYGYTF. The gene calls are TRBV5-6 and TRBJ1-2; D is undetermined. This CDR3 is 14 amino acids long. Germline CDR1 and CDR2: SGHDT and YYEEEE. Between the trimmed V and J ends, which lost 0 bases and 3 bases, there was a span of 9 bases. The complete variable domain, with remaining parts taken from reference TRBV5-6 and TRBJ1-2, reads DAGVTQSPTHLIKTRGQQVTLRCSPKSGHDTVSWYQQALGQGPQFIFQYYEEEERQRGNFPDRFSGHQFPNYSSELNVNALLLGDSALYLCASSLVDSDYGYTFGSGTRLTVV.

The V call is TRBV15, the J call TRBJ2-7; 7 nucleotides line up with TRBD1. CDR3 length: 13 residues. Germline CDR1 LNHNV, CDR2 YYDKDF (reference sequence). The V segment lost 4 bases and the J segment 6 bases; nucleotides outside the gene matches: 6. The CDR3 here is CATSIKQGFEQYF. The CDR3 nucleotides read TGTGCCACCAGCATAAAACAGGGGTTCGAGCAGTACTTC.

The chain employs TRBV6-5 and TRBJ2-6; tentatively, D is TRBD1 (6 bases). Germline values: CDR1 MNHEY, CDR2 SVGAGI. V gave up 6 bases and J gave up 0 bases, with 9 bases separating them. This CDR3 comprises 15 residues. Here the CDR3 reads CASSDRSSGANVLTF. CDR3 in DNA: TGTGCCAGCAGCGACAGGTCCTCTGGGGCCAACGTCCTGACTTTC.

The genes are TRBV11-3 and TRBJ1-6, with no clear D. Deletions cut 0 bases from V and 5 bases from J, with 5 bases between. This CDR3 spans 14 amino acids. The germline V gene encodes CDR1 SGHNT and CDR2 YENEEA. This chain's CDR3 is CASSLDTDNSPLHF. The CDR3 nucleotides are TGTGCCAGCAGCTTAGATACGGATAATTCACCCCTCCACTTT. The full variable domain, in which reference TRBV11-3 and TRBJ1-6 provide the parts outside the CDR3, is EAGVVQSPRYKIIEKKQPVAFWCNPISGHNTLYWYLQNLGQGPELLIRYENEEAVDDSQLPKDRFSAERLKGVDSTLKIQPAELGDSAVYLCASSLDTDNSPLHFGNGTRLTVT.

The chain couples TRBV6-1 to TRBJ2-3; 8 nucleotides agree with TRBD2. V was pared by 3 bases and J by 1 base, with 12 bases of the junction left unmatched. In germline, CDR1 is MNHNS, CDR2 SASEGT. The CDR3 length is 18 residues. The CDR3 DNA follows: TGTGCCAGCAGTGATTTAGGGCGGGGGGTGGCTGGCACAGATACGCAGTATTTT. The encoded protein is CASSDLGRGVAGTDTQYF.

The gene calls are TRBV10-3 and TRBJ2-3; 7 bases are shared with TRBD1. The CDR3 length is 13 residues. Unmatched junction bases numbered 8, after V lost 10 bases and J lost 4 bases. The germline gives CDR1 ENHRY, CDR2 SYGVKD. The CDR3 region has the DNA TGTGCCACCGGACAGGTAACTGCAGATACGCAGTATTTT. This sequence encodes CATGQVTADTQYF.

This clone was seen a single time. The CDR3 DNA is TGTGCCAGCCCCTCATTGAACACTGAAGCTTTCTTT. Translating gives CASPSLNTEAFF. V and J are TRBV25-1 and TRBJ1-1; D unclear. The CDR3 is made up of 12 amino acids. In germline, CDR1 is MGHDK, CDR2 SYGVNS. Trimming took 8 bases from V and 0 from J, leaving 7 bases between them.

V usage is TRBV4-3 and J usage is TRBJ1-2; 8 bases match TRBD1. V gave up 1 base and J gave up 3 bases; unmatched junction bases: 7. CDR3 length: 16 residues. Germline loops: CDR1 LGHNA, CDR2 YSLEER. The CDR3 DNA follows: TGCGCCAGCAGCCAAGGCGGACAGGGACTCCACTATGGCTACACCTTC. Amino acid sequence: CASSQGGQGLHYGYTF.

This clone is a singleton in its sample. The CDR3 loop is CASSLRTGGDHNEQFF. The CDR3 DNA sequence: TGCGCCAGCAGCTTGAGGACAGGGGGAGATCACAATGAGCAGTTCTTC. The chain carries TRBV5-1 and TRBJ2-1, with 10 bases matching TRBD1. The CDR3 loop spans 16 amino acids. Germline V gene lookup returns CDR1 SGHRS and CDR2 YFSETQ. J was trimmed by 5 bases and V by 1 base; bases with no gene match: 6.

V is TRBV19 and J is TRBJ2-7, with D maybe TRBD2 (6 bases). CDR3 length equals 18 residues. Germline assignment: CDR1 LNHDA and CDR2 SQIVND (reference sequence). Trimming stripped 3 bases from V and 3 bases from J, with 24 bases between. The CDR3 region is CASSISRGMGVSSYEQYF. CDR3 nucleotide sequence: TGTGCCAGTAGTATTTCTCGGGGGATGGGGGTATCGAGCTACGAGCAGTACTTC.

The chain is built from TRBV14 and TRBJ2-5; weak D call: TRBD1 (7 bases). Trimming shortened V by 1 base and J by 2 bases, and 23 bases separated the two germline ends. This CDR3 is built from 19 residues. Per the germline V gene, CDR1 is SGHDN and CDR2 is FVKESK. The CDR3 here is CASSQVPGGSGGSQETQYF. For the CDR3, the DNA is TGTGCCAGCAGCCAAGTTCCAGGGGGGTCGGGTGGATCACAAGAGACCCAGTACTTC.

V gene TRBV27 combines with J gene TRBJ2-7, with TRBD2 matching 10 bases. The junction had 10 bases not matched to a gene; V was cut back by 5 bases and J by 6 bases. Germline V gene sequence: CDR1 MNHEY, CDR2 SMNVEV (reference sequence). The CDR3 length is 15 residues. The CDR3: CASSPSGGARGEQYF. In DNA form, the CDR3 reads TGTGCCAGCAGTCCGAGCGGGGGGGCTCGAGGCGAGCAGTACTTC.

V and J are TRBV7-8 and TRBJ1-6; 8 bases map to TRBD1. V dropped 2 bases and J dropped 7; count of bases not matched to a gene: 7. CDR1 SGHVS and CDR2 FQNEAQ come from the germline V gene. This CDR3 is built from 16 residues. CDR3 residues: CASSLSGQVGNSPLHF. In DNA, the CDR3 is TGTGCCAGCAGCTTATCGGGACAGGTGGGAAATTCACCCCTCCACTTT.

The chain uses TRBV7-2 and TRBJ1-1; D unresolved. Germline assignment: CDR1 SGHTA and CDR2 FQGNSA. V was pared by 5 bases and J by 1 base, with 20 bases between. This CDR3 spans 17 amino acids. DNA of the CDR3: TGTGCCAGCAGCCAGCGAGGGTTTTCGCTCCCGAACACTGAAGCTTTCTTT. The encoded protein is CASSQRGFSLPNTEAFF.

The rearrangement joins TRBV9 to TRBJ2-3; 8 bases line up with TRBD2. The ends lost 0 bases at V and 5 bases at J; junction bases unmatched: 8. CDR1 is SGDLS, CDR2 YYNGEE, per germline. CDR3 length: 16 residues. CDR3: CASSVGLLAGRDTQYF. Here the CDR3 DNA reads TGTGCCAGCAGCGTAGGATTGCTAGCGGGCAGAGATACGCAGTATTTT.

This sequence joins TRBV18 and TRBJ1-2, with TRBD1 identical over 8 bases. After removal of 5 bases from V and 0 bases from J, the junction contained 20 bases not matched to a gene. Germline V gives CDR1 KGHSH, CDR2 LQKENI. The length of the CDR3 is 20 residues. The CDR3 sequence: CASSSSPTRQGRGANYGYTF. The CDR3, as DNA: TGTGCCAGCTCATCATCCCCCACTCGACAGGGGCGCGGGGCTAACTATGGCTACACCTTC.

V usage is TRBV5-4 and J usage is TRBJ1-6; D might be TRBD1 (5 bases). CDR3 length equals 20 residues. The germline V and J ends were trimmed by 1 base and 5 bases, with 25 bases remaining between them. Looked up from germline, CDR1 is SGHNT and CDR2 is YYREEE (reference sequence). CDR3 in amino acids: CASSLIGGFVGATNNSPLHF. CDR3 sequence (DNA): TGTGCCAGCAGCTTGATTGGTGGCTTTGTTGGGGCCACGAATAATTCACCCCTCCACTTT.

Only one count was recorded for this clone. In DNA, the CDR3 is TGTGCCAGCAGCCCAACAGGGGGCCGTAGCACTGAAGCTTTCTTT. Translated: CASSPTGGRSTEAFF. The rearrangement joins TRBV7-2 to TRBJ1-1; TRBD1 matches at 9 bases. Germline V gives CDR1 SGHTA, CDR2 FQGNSA. With V trimmed by 5 bases and J by 4 bases, 8 bases remained unmatched. This CDR3 spans 15 amino acids. Full variable domain (missing parts from reference TRBV7-2 and TRBJ1-1): GAGVSQSPSNKVTEKGKDVELRCDPISGHTALYWYRQSLGQGLEFLIYFQGNSAPDKSGLPSDRFSAERTGGSVSTLTIQRTQQEDSAVYLCASSPTGGRSTEAFFGQGTRLTVV.

The chain couples TRBV28 to TRBJ1-1; 8 positions match TRBD1. Per the germline V gene, CDR1 is MDHEN and CDR2 is SYDVKM. The CDR3 has 14 amino acids. V lost 6 bases to trimming and J lost 4 bases; unmatched junction nucleotides: 7. The DNA of the CDR3 is TGTGCCAGCAGAACTGGACAGGGCAGCACTGAAGCTTTCTTT. This codes for CASRTGQGSTEAFF.

The J gene is TRBJ1-2, the V gene TRBV21-1. TRBV21-1 is tagged as a pseudogene. The CDR3 has 15 residues. Here the CDR3 DNA reads TGTGCCAGCAGCAAACGGGACGGTTTCACCTATGGCTACACCTTC. It translates to CASSKRDGFTYGYTF.

The chain employs TRBV15 and TRBJ2-2, with TRBD2 matching 8 bases. V lost 0 bases, J lost 1 base, and 10 bases stayed unmatched. Germline CDR1 and CDR2: LNHNV and YYDKDF (reference sequence). CDR3 length: 19 residues. The CDR3 region is CATSRDRGLGNQNTGELFF. DNA of the CDR3: TGTGCCACCAGCAGAGATCGGGGACTAGGGAATCAGAACACCGGGGAGCTGTTTTTT.

The V call is TRBV7-9, the J call TRBJ1-1, with D possibly TRBD1 on 5 matching bases. Germline assignment: CDR1 SEHNR and CDR2 FQNEAQ (reference sequence). V dropped 5 bases and J dropped 5 bases, with 18 bases sitting between them. This CDR3 has 15 residues. In DNA, the CDR3 is TGTGCCAGCAGCCCACATGCGGGGCCGGGGACTGAAGCTTTCTTT. Translated, it gives CASSPHAGPGTEAFF.

The gene calls are TRBV3-1 (or the pseudogene TRBV3-2) and TRBJ1-5; no firm D call. V dropped 3 bases and J dropped 1 base, with 7 bases sitting between them. Germline V gives CDR1 LGHDT, CDR2 YNNKEL (reference sequence). This CDR3 region has 14 residues. The CDR3 sequence is CASSHLGSNQPQHF. CDR3 sequence (DNA): TGTGCCAGCAGCCACCTCGGGAGCAATCAGCCCCAGCATTTT.

The V gene is TRBV7-2, the J gene TRBJ2-7; possible D gene TRBD2, 5 bases. CDR1 is SGHTA and CDR2 is FQGNSA in the germline V gene. There are 15 residues in the CDR3. V was clipped by 2 bases and J by 4 bases, with 15 bases between them. In DNA, the CDR3 is TGTGCCAGCAGCTTAATTCAGTGGGGAGCGTACGAGCAGTACTTC. Translated, it gives CASSLIQWGAYEQYF.

Points on this clone: The same CDR3 can be traced to other DNA sequences in this sample. This rearrangement joins TRBV2 to TRBJ2-7, with a tentative D call TRBD2 (5 bases). In germline, CDR1 is SNHLY, CDR2 FYNNEI. The CDR3 totals 11 residues. V lost 4 bases, J lost 6 bases, and 7 bases lay in between. The CDR3 spells CASSVEGEQYF. CDR3 DNA sequence: TGTGCCAGCAGTGTTGAGGGCGAGCAGTACTTC. Drawing the rest from reference TRBV2 and TRBJ2-7, the complete variable domain is EPEVTQTPSHQVTQMGQEVILRCVPISNHLYFYWYRQILGQKVEFLVSFYNNEISEKSEIFDDQFSVERPDGSNFTLKIRSTKLEDSAMYFCASSVEGEQYFGPGTRLTVT.